The T cell receptor beta chain described here comes from a study of blood T cell repertoires in COVID-19. Study-level background: T cells, B-cell-depleted T cells, or PBMCs supplied cDNA or gDNA.

The protocol was immunoSEQ multiplex PCR, while the TCRdb copy is restricted to in-frame clones and leaves out a portion. The sample has 15,000 to 20,000 clones; around 85% are singletons. Germline values: CDR1 KGHSH, CDR2 LQKENI. The V end lost 3 bases, the J end lost 0 bases, and 17 bases lay between the germline ends. The CDR3 loop spans 17 amino acids. The TCR was taken from a man older than 75 with acute or convalescent COVID-19. The chain recombines TRBV18 with TRBJ1-1; the D is unclear. Sequences were obtained from peripheral blood. Here the CDR3 reads CASSPRQPQYLNTEAFF. The CDR3 DNA reads TGTGCCAGCTCACCCAGGCAGCCCCAATATTTGAACACTGAAGCTTTCTTT.